Presented here are 26 T cell receptor beta chains from one specimen sequenced in a study of blood T cell repertoires in COVID-19. The method was immunoSEQ multiplex PCR; TCRdb's version includes in-frame clones alone and lacks a portion of them. The table shows some 300,000 clones, with more than 70% occurring only once. The source material was peripheral blood. These TCRs come from a woman aged 25 to 39 who had recovered from COVID-19.

This clone turned up a few times. This chain uses TRBV19 with TRBJ2-1, with D perhaps TRBD2 (7 bases). Trimming pared 3 bases from V and 9 bases from J, leaving 18 bases between. This CDR3 spans 15 amino acids. In germline, CDR1 is LNHDA, CDR2 SQIVND (reference sequence). For the CDR3, the DNA is TGTGCCAGTAGTATTTGGGGGGGCCAGTTGAGTGAGCAGTTCTTC. Residues: CASSIWGGQLSEQFF. Filled out from reference TRBV19 and TRBJ2-1, the complete variable domain reads DGGITQSPKYLFRKEGQNVTLSCEQNLNHDAMYWYRQDPGQGLRLIYYSQIVNDFQKGDIAEGYSVSREKKESFPLTVTSAQKNPTAFYLCASSIWGGQLSEQFFGPGTRLTVL.

The rearrangement joins TRBV7-9 to TRBJ1-2; 8 positions match TRBD1. V lost 7 bases to trimming and J lost 2 bases; unmatched junction nucleotides: 9. Germline CDR1 is SEHNR and CDR2 is FQNEAQ (reference sequence). The length of the CDR3 is 15 residues. The CDR3 DNA is TGTGCCAGCACCCTGGGGACAGGACCAAACTATGGCTACACCTTC. Its translation is CASTLGTGPNYGYTF.

The chain joins TRBV5-1 to TRBJ1-4, with D perhaps TRBD1 (6 bases). The V gene lost 4 bases and the J gene lost 5 bases, with 15 bases spanning the gap. CDR3 size: 15 residues. The germline V gene has CDR1 SGHRS and CDR2 YFSETQ. CDR3 in DNA: TGCGCCAGCAGCCTCGAGGGGGACCAGAATGAAAAACTGTTTTTT. As protein: CASSLEGDQNEKLFF.

This clone was observed a single time. The chain is built from TRBV5-1 and TRBJ1-1, with D maybe TRBD1 (6 bases). Germline V gives CDR1 SGHRS, CDR2 YFSETQ. CDR3 length equals 14 residues. V was clipped by 5 bases and J by 1 base, with 12 bases between them. CDR3 region: CASRDGDTNTEAFF. The CDR3 region has the DNA TGCGCCAGCAGAGACGGGGACACGAACACTGAAGCTTTCTTT.

This clone was found a few times. This chain joins TRBV5-1 and TRBJ1-5, with 7 bases lining up with TRBD1. There are 12 residues in the CDR3. Looked up from germline, CDR1 is SGHRS and CDR2 is YFSETQ. The junction had 6 bases not matched to a gene; V was cut back by 0 bases and J by 15 bases. The CDR3 sequence: CASSLGTGNWHF. The CDR3, as DNA: TGCGCCAGCAGCTTGGGGACAGGAAACTGGCATTTT.

The chain combines TRBV27 with TRBJ1-5, with D maybe TRBD1 (5 bases). The CDR3 length is 17 residues. V gave up 5 bases and J gave up 0 bases, with 17 bases separating them. Germline values: CDR1 MNHEY, CDR2 SMNVEV (reference sequence). The CDR3 reads CASSPGVWRDSNQPQHF. CDR3 DNA: TGTGCCAGCAGTCCGGGGGTGTGGAGGGATAGCAATCAGCCCCAGCATTTT.

The gene calls are TRBV5-1 and TRBJ2-1, with TRBD2 identical over 10 bases. V lost 2 bases and J lost 4; bases outside the gene matches: 6. CDR1 is SGHRS and CDR2 is YFSETQ in the germline V gene. This CDR3 has 16 amino acids. DNA for the CDR3: TGCGCCAGCAGCTTCGGTAGCGGGGGGTCATACAATGAGCAGTTCTTC. Translating it yields CASSFGSGGSYNEQFF.

This clone has only a few counts. The V and J genes are TRBV7-2 and TRBJ1-6; weak D call: TRBD1 (6 bases). CDR1 is SGHTA, CDR2 FQGNSA, per germline. The CDR3 contains 16 residues. V was clipped by 4 bases and J by 0 bases, with 10 bases between them. Here the CDR3 reads CASSYYRDSYNSPLHF. The CDR3 DNA reads TGTGCCAGCAGCTATTACAGGGACTCCTATAATTCACCCCTCCACTTT.

V and J are TRBV6-2 or TRBV6-3 and TRBJ2-7; 7 nucleotides match TRBD1. The CDR3 is made up of 17 amino acids. The V gene end was trimmed by 4 bases and the J gene end by 1 base; junction bases not matched to a gene: 13. Germline V CDR1 and CDR2: MNHEY, SVGEGT. The chain's CDR3 is CASSSPGWQGVSYEQYF. CDR3 DNA sequence: TGTGCCAGCAGTTCCCCGGGTTGGCAGGGGGTTTCCTACGAGCAGTACTTC.

In this sample, this clone turned up once. This sequence joins TRBV12-3 or TRBV12-4 and TRBJ1-4; no definite D call. The CDR3 consists of 13 residues. Trimming removed 0 bases at V and 5 bases at J, with 4 bases between. The CDR3 nucleotides are TGTGCCAGCAGTTTAGCCGAGAATGAAAAACTGTTTTTT. It codes for CASSLAENEKLFF.

CDR3 nucleotide sequence: TGCAGTGCTAGTCTCCAGGGAGGATACAATGGCTACACCTTC. This sequence encodes CSASLQGGYNGYTF. The rearrangement joins TRBV20-1 to TRBJ1-2, with D perhaps TRBD1 (5 bases). Between the trimmed V and J ends, which lost 3 bases and 6 bases, there was a span of 17 bases. The germline V gene encodes CDR1 DFQATT and CDR2 SNEGSKA (reference sequence). This CDR3 contains 14 residues.

This rearrangement joins TRBV7-2 to TRBJ1-2, with D unclear. CDR3 length: 14 residues. Trimming left V 5 bases short and J 3 bases short, with 13 bases between. Germline V gene data show CDR1 as SGHTA and CDR2 as FQGNSA. The CDR3 DNA is TGTGCCAGCAGCACGGGAGGAGTTGACTATGGCTACACCTTC. Translating gives CASSTGGVDYGYTF.

The chain couples TRBV7-6 to TRBJ2-3; D gene unclear. The germline gives CDR1 SGHVS, CDR2 FNYEAQ. This CDR3 is built from 15 residues. The V gene lost 1 base and the J gene lost 12 bases, with 20 bases spanning the gap. CDR3 coding DNA: TGTGCCAGCAGCTTAGGACCGGCCGAACCTCTGACACAGTATTTT. Encoded protein: CASSLGPAEPLTQYF.

The rearrangement joins TRBV14 to TRBJ2-3; 8 bases map to TRBD2. Per germline, CDR1 SGHDN and CDR2 FVKESK. This CDR3 region has 16 residues. The V gene end was trimmed by 1 base and the J gene end by 0 bases; junction bases not matched to a gene: 3. CDR3 protein: CASSQGLAGSTDTQYF. CDR3 nucleotide sequence: TGTGCCAGCAGCCAAGGTCTAGCGGGCAGCACAGATACGCAGTATTTT.

The chain uses TRBV7-2 and TRBJ1-4; perhaps TRBD1 as D (5 bases). CDR1 and CDR2 (germline): SGHTA, FQGNSA. The V and J ends lost 0 bases and 7 bases respectively, with 15 bases between them. This CDR3 has 16 residues. The CDR3 reads CASSLAAGGVAEKLFF. For the CDR3, the DNA is TGTGCCAGCAGCTTAGCTGCCGGGGGGGTCGCTGAAAAACTGTTTTTT.

The rearrangement joins TRBV7-8 to TRBJ1-6; the D is unclear. Trimming left V 1 base short and J 0 bases short, with 10 bases between. CDR1 SGHVS and CDR2 FQNEAQ come from the germline V gene. This CDR3 is built from 17 residues. The CDR3 here is CASSLERAGSYNSPLHF. The CDR3 region has the DNA TGTGCCAGCAGCTTAGAGCGGGCCGGCTCCTATAATTCACCCCTCCACTTT.

V is TRBV30 and J is TRBJ1-3; TRBD1 aligns across 7 bases. The germline CDR1 and CDR2 sequences are GTSNPN and SVGIG (reference sequence). V shed 1 base, J shed 4 bases, and the junction held 4 bases outside the gene matches. The CDR3 loop spans 14 amino acids. CDR3 residues: CAWSGQGAGNTIYF. CDR3 bases: TGTGCCTGGAGTGGACAGGGTGCGGGAAACACCATATATTTT.

The chain couples TRBV10-3 to TRBJ1-5; D is uncertain. This CDR3 contains 16 residues. Trimming stripped 0 bases from V and 7 bases from J, with 16 bases between. Germline V gene lookup returns CDR1 ENHRY and CDR2 SYGVKD. Written as DNA, the CDR3 is TGTGCCATCAGTGAGTCGGGCGGGGTGTTGTACCAGCCCCAGCATTTT. It is translated as CAISESGGVLYQPQHF.

This sequence joins TRBV7-9 and TRBJ2-7; 8 positions agree with TRBD2. Unmatched junction bases numbered 13, after V lost 5 bases and J lost 4 bases. This CDR3 has 16 residues. CDR1 and CDR2 from the germline V gene are SEHNR and FQNEAQ (reference sequence). This CDR3 is CASSTRLRGGIYEQYF. In DNA form, the CDR3 reads TGTGCCAGCAGCACCCGGCTGCGCGGGGGGATATACGAGCAGTACTTC.

V and J are TRBV3-1 (or the pseudogene TRBV3-2) and TRBJ1-3; a possible D gene is TRBD1 (5 bases). V was clipped by 0 bases and J by 2 bases, with 8 bases between them. CDR3 size: 15 residues. Germline CDR1 reads LGHDT; CDR2 reads YNNKEL (reference sequence). The CDR3 DNA reads as TGTGCCAGCAGCCAAGATCAGGGTCCTGGAAACACCATATATTTT. Amino acid sequence: CASSQDQGPGNTIYF.

The chain employs TRBV12-3 or TRBV12-4 and TRBJ1-4; no clear D gene. The CDR3 is 12 residues long. V was trimmed by 3 bases and J by 7 bases, leaving 6 bases between them. CDR3 sequence (DNA): TGTGCCAGCAGTTTCGAGCTTGAAAAACTGTTTTTT. As protein: CASSFELEKLFF.

The gene calls are TRBV15 and TRBJ2-7, with D perhaps TRBD2 (6 bases). CDR1 is LNHNV, CDR2 YYDKDF, per germline (reference sequence). The germline V and J ends were trimmed by 0 bases and 0 bases, with 9 bases remaining between them. This CDR3 comprises 15 residues. CDR3 residues: CATSRDRGTSYEQYF. CDR3 nucleotide sequence: TGTGCCACCAGCAGAGATCGGGGGACCTCCTACGAGCAGTACTTC.

J is TRBJ1-6 and V is TRBV7-3; D uncertain. This CDR3 is built from 13 residues. The V gene's germline CDR1 is SGHTA and CDR2 FQGTGA. Trimming took off 2 bases at V and 13 bases at J, with 12 bases between the two ends. DNA for the CDR3: TGTGCCAGCAGCTTACTTCCCGGGAACCCCCTCCACTTT. Amino acid sequence: CASSLLPGNPLHF.

The chain couples TRBV19 to TRBJ1-1, with 7 bases that match TRBD1. Germline CDR1 is LNHDA and CDR2 is SQIVND (reference sequence). The CDR3 is 16 residues long. Trimming at V came to 5 bases and at J to 5 bases, leaving 14 bases not matched to a gene. The CDR3 bases are TGTGCCAGTAGTTCATCGACAGGGCGGACAGGAACTGAAGCTTTCTTT. Translated: CASSSSTGRTGTEAFF.

The sample holds one count of this clone. The V call is TRBV5-1, the J call TRBJ1-4; D is undetermined. V gave up 1 base and J gave up 0 bases, with 7 bases separating them. The CDR3 is made up of 15 amino acids. Germline CDR1 SGHRS, CDR2 YFSETQ. CDR3 residues: CASSLFGTTNEKLFF. The CDR3 bases are TGCGCCAGCAGCTTGTTCGGTACAACTAATGAAAAACTGTTTTTT.

V and J are TRBV7-9 and TRBJ1-1; D unresolved. The CDR3 length is 12 residues. Trimming took 6 bases from V and 10 from J, leaving 15 bases between them. The germline V gene has CDR1 SEHNR and CDR2 FQNEAQ (reference sequence). The CDR3: CASSLEGIVAFF. CDR3 sequence (DNA): TGTGCCAGCAGTCTAGAGGGAATCGTAGCTTTCTTT.